Listed below are T cell receptor beta chains from one sample, sequenced in a study of blood T cell repertoires in COVID-19. The assay was immunoSEQ multiplex PCR, and TCRdb's table has in-frame clones only and misses some. The sample lists some 270,000 clones, 86% occurring once. Sequencing was done on a sample of peripheral blood. Receptors were obtained from an elderly woman with COVID-19, enrolled during active disease. Both conserved end residues are part of each CDR3. Size values are once, few and many counts, or a class for expanded clones, and some rows have none.

>NA|TRBV10-2
CASSDVAGWDTQYF
>few|TRBV28
CASRPTTTFDPDTQYF
>NA|TRBV7-2
CASSVMGQIRQPQHF
>NA|TRBV20-1
CSARNPPREYF
>NA|TRBV12-3/TRBV12-4
CASSFDRPYEQYF
>NA|TRBV10-3
CAISESEASYGYTF
>NA|TRBV28
CASSFEAGYGYTF
>NA|TRBV7-9
CASSRGQGRDEKLFF
>NA|TRBV30
CAWNRRDYEQYF
>NA|TRBV5-1
CASSLVASGGIYNEQFF
>NA|TRBV2
CASSPQGNYGYTF
>NA|TRBV5-1
CASSLHREGEAFF
>few|TRBV4-2
CASSQTGNYGYTF
>NA|TRBV6-5
CASSQGQGTEAFF
>NA|TRBV18
CASSPVTYSSGNTIYF
>NA|TRBV5-5
CASSPAYRGTGELFF